This record covers a single T cell receptor beta chain. Its specificity is unknown. This sample stems from a study of cytomegalovirus exposure and HLA in healthy donors. Study-level points and caveats: Rates of TCR association differed by HLA locus in a later analysis, with DRB1 highest and HLA-C lowest. Most sequenced TCRs were rare (though some public TCRs occurred in many donors).

The PCR had 60 Vbeta and 13 Jbeta primers. Using immunoSEQ multiplex PCR, the repertoire was profiled, and TCRdb retains in-frame clones only, with some absent. The sample totals some 56,000 clones. Per the germline V gene, CDR1 is LNHNV and CDR2 is YYDKDF (reference sequence). CDR3 length: 15 amino acids. V gave up 3 bases and J gave up 5 bases, with 16 bases separating them. This TCR was recovered from a woman under 40 in good health and CMV-seropositive. The chain links TRBV15 to TRBJ2-5; D is perhaps TRBD2 (6 bases). Specimen: PBMCs. Written as DNA, the CDR3 is TGTGCCACCAGCAGGGGGGGTAGAGACTCTGAGACCCAGTACTTC. Its protein product is CATSRGGRDSETQYF.